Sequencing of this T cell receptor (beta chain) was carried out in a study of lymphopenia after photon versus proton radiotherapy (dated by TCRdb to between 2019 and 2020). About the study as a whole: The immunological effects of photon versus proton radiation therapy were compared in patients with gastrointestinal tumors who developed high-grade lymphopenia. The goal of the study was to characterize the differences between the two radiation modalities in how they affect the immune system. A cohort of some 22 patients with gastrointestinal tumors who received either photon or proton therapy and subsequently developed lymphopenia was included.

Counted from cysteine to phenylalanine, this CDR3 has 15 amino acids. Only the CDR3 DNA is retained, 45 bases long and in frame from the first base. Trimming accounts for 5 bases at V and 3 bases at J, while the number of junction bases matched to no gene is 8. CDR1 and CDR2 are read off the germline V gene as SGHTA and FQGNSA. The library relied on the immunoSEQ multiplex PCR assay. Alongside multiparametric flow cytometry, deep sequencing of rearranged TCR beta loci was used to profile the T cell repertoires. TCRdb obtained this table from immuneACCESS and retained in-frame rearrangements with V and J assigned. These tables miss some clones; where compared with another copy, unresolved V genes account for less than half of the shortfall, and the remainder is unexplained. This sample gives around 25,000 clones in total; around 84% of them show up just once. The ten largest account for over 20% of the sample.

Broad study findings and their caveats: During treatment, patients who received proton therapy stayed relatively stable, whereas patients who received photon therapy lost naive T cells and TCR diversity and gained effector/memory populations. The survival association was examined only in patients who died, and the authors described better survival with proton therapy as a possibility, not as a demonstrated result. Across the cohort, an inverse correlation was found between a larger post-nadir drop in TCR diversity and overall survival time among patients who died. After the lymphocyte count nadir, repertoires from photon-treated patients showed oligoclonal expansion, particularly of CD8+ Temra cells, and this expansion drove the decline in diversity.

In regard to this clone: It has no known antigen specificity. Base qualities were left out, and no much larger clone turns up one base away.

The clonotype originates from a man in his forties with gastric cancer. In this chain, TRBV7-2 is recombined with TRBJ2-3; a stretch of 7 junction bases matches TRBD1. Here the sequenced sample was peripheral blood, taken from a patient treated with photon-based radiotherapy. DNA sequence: TGTGCCAGCAGCCCCGGGACAGTAGGGACAGATACGCAGTATTTT. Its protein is CASSPGTVGTDTQYF. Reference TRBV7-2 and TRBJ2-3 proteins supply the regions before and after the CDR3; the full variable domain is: GAGVSQSPSNKVTEKGKDVELRCDPISGHTALYWYRQSLGQGLEFLIYFQGNSAPDKSGLPSDRFSAERTGGSVSTLTIQRTQQEDSAVYLCASSPGTVGTDTQYFGPGTRLTVL.